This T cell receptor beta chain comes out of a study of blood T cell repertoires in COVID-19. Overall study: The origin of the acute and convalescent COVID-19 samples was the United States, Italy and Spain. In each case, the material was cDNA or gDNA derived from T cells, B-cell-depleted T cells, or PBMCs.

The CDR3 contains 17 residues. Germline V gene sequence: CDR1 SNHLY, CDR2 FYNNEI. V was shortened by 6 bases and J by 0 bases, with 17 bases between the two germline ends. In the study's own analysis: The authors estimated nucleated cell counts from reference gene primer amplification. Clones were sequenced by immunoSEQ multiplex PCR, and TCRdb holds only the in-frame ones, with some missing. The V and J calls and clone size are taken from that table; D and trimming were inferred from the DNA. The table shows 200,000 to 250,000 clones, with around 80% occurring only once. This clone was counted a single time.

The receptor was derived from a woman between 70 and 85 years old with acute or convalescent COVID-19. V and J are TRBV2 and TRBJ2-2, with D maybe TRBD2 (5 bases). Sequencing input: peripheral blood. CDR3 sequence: CASSDRGLITNTGELFF. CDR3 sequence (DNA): TGTGCCAGCAGCGATCGCGGACTTATAACGAACACCGGGGAGCTGTTTTTT.